The 13 T cell receptor beta chains listed next were all sequenced from one sample in a study of T cells of healthy individuals. Each CDR3 protein is one row after TCRdb ran MiXCR on the 5' RACE reads. The data show nearly 100,000 distinct CDR3 sequences, approximately 15% seen once. The source is a human donor in good health.

The J gene is TRBJ2-1, the V gene TRBV29-1; 8 bases map to TRBD1. Germline values: CDR1 SQVTM, CDR2 ANQGSEA. The CDR3 length is 15 residues. Trimming removed 7 bases from V and 0 bases from J; junction bases left unmatched: 8. The CDR3 DNA sequence: TGCAGCGCCTCGACAGGGACAGGCTCCTACAATGAGCAGTTCTTC. This gives the protein CSASTGTGSYNEQFF.

Turning to this clonotype: This may arise from a read error, as a much more abundant clone is one base away. The chain has TRBV3-1 and TRBJ2-5, with 8 bases matching TRBD2. The CDR3 runs to 13 residues. CDR1 LGHDT and CDR2 YNNKEL come from the germline V gene (reference sequence). CDR3 region: CTSSTLAEETQYF. DNA of the CDR3: TGTACCAGCAGTACACTAGCGGAAGAGACCCAGTACTTC.

The chain uses TRBV21-1 and TRBJ1-6. TRBV21-1 is an annotated pseudogene. The CDR3 has 19 residues. The CDR3 DNA reads as TGTGCCAGCAGCAAAATAAGTGGAACGGGAGGTTCCATTAATTCACCCCTCCACTTT. This gives the protein CASSKISGTGGSINSPLHF.

This clonotype came up many times. The chain recombines TRBV19 with TRBJ2-1, with D uncertain. Germline-derived CDR1 and CDR2 are LNHDA and SQIVND (reference sequence). The CDR3 runs to 12 residues. Trimming stripped 6 bases from V and 8 bases from J, with 11 bases between. CDR3 DNA: TGTGCCAGTAGAACCCAGTGGGATGAGCAGTTCTTC. It encodes CASRTQWDEQFF.

This clonotype came up a few times. The chain joins TRBV20-1 to TRBJ2-1; 7 nucleotides agree with TRBD1. The CDR3 is made up of 14 amino acids. Unmatched junction bases numbered 4, after V lost 3 bases and J lost 2 bases. The germline V gene has CDR1 DFQATT and CDR2 SNEGSKA (reference sequence). The CDR3 is CSASFGTAYNEQFF. The CDR3 DNA follows: TGCAGTGCTAGCTTCGGGACAGCCTACAATGAGCAGTTCTTC.

The table lists this clonotype with a few counts. The V call is TRBV5-1, the J call TRBJ2-3; TRBD1 is a possible D gene (8 bases). V was trimmed by 3 bases and J by 1 base, leaving 15 bases between them. Germline V lookup: CDR1 SGHRS, CDR2 YFSETQ. This CDR3 is built from 16 residues. The CDR3 region is CASSSTGGERTDTQYF. Written as DNA, the CDR3 is TGCGCCAGCAGCTCCACAGGGGGGGAGCGCACAGATACGCAGTATTTT.

This rearrangement joins TRBV7-2 to TRBJ1-2, with D possibly being TRBD1 (5 bases). Germline V lookup: CDR1 SGHTA, CDR2 FQGNSA. V was pared by 6 bases and J by 7 bases, with 18 bases between. The CDR3 contains 14 residues. CDR3: CASRLETAGGGYTF. CDR3 bases: TGTGCCAGCAGACTAGAGACAGCCGGGGGTGGCTACACCTTC. Variable domain in full (rest from reference TRBV7-2 and TRBJ1-2): GAGVSQSPSNKVTEKGKDVELRCDPISGHTALYWYRQSLGQGLEFLIYFQGNSAPDKSGLPSDRFSAERTGGSVSTLTIQRTQQEDSAVYLCASRLETAGGGYTFGSGTRLTVV.

This chain joins TRBV20-1 and TRBJ2-2, with TRBD1 matching over 9 bases. The CDR3 has 14 amino acids. The V gene's germline CDR1 is DFQATT and CDR2 SNEGSKA (reference sequence). With V trimmed by 3 bases and J by 4 bases, 3 bases remained unmatched. The CDR3 DNA reads TGCAGTGCTAGTGGGACAGGGCTCACCGGGGAGCTGTTTTTT. Its translation: CSASGTGLTGELFF.

This clonotype was found many times. The chain links TRBV28 to TRBJ2-2; tentative D call: TRBD1 (7 bases). CDR3 length: 15 residues. CDR1 and CDR2 from the germline V gene are MDHEN and SYDVKM. V lost 5 bases and J 4 bases, leaving 14 bases between the germline ends. CDR3 sequence (DNA): TGTGCCAGCAGTCGCGGGACAGCTCTCACCGGGGAGCTGTTTTTT. It encodes CASSRGTALTGELFF.

The chain is built from TRBV28 and TRBJ2-3, with D perhaps matching TRBD1 or TRBD2 (5 bases each). CDR1 and CDR2 from the germline V gene are MDHEN and SYDVKM. CDR3 length: 13 residues. V was trimmed by 5 bases and J by 5 bases, leaving 11 bases between them. CDR3 sequence (DNA): TGTGCCAGCAGTACCCCTGGGGGAGATACGCAGTATTTT. Protein product: CASSTPGGDTQYF.

This chain uses TRBV6-5 with TRBJ2-7, with TRBD2 matching over 10 bases. Germline V gene data show CDR1 as MNHEY and CDR2 as SVGAGI. J gave up 4 bases and V 5 bases, and 5 bases lay outside the gene matches. This CDR3 has 14 residues. This chain's CDR3 is CASSTLAGEYEQYF. CDR3 nucleotide sequence: TGTGCCAGCAGTACCCTAGCGGGAGAGTACGAGCAGTACTTC.

The chain combines TRBV2 with TRBJ1-1; TRBD1 matches 9 bases. Germline V lookup: CDR1 SNHLY, CDR2 FYNNEI. The junction had 15 bases not matched to a gene; V was cut back by 7 bases and J by 0 bases. CDR3 length: 18 amino acids. The CDR3 DNA reads TGTGCCAGCACCCTACGTACAGGGGGCATGGGGATGAACACTGAAGCTTTCTTT. This codes for CASTLRTGGMGMNTEAFF.

This clonotype was counted once. The chain uses TRBV20-1 and TRBJ2-7; 8 bases fit TRBD2. The CDR3 is 18 residues long. V shed 6 bases, J shed 1 base, and the junction held 20 bases outside the gene matches. Germline CDR1 and CDR2: DFQATT and SNEGSKA (reference sequence). The CDR3, as DNA: TGCAGTGCCCCTAACAGGGAGCAGTCGGGAGGGATTTCCTACGAGCAGTACTTC. This gives the protein CSAPNREQSGGISYEQYF.